A single sample is the source of the 9 T cell receptor beta chains below, sequenced in a study of shared T cell receptors in the human thymus. Data came from immunoSEQ multiplex PCR; TCRdb stores just in-frame clones and leaves some out. The repertoire holds more than 550,000 clones, with approximately 89% as singletons. The sample was also linked to a second study, of human thymus T cells.

Sequencing used thymocytes. These receptors all come from a boy in the first two years of life with a congenital heart defect.

The chain is built from TRBV27 and TRBJ1-1; D call uncertain. Between the trimmed V and J ends, which lost 6 bases and 6 bases, there was a span of 17 bases. This CDR3 is 14 amino acids long. CDR1 and CDR2 (germline): MNHEY, SMNVEV (reference sequence). CDR3 sequence: CASSAWLSGAEAFF. The CDR3 DNA reads TGTGCCAGCAGCGCCTGGCTATCGGGAGCTGAAGCTTTCTTT.

The rearrangement joins TRBV4-2 to TRBJ2-2; 9 positions agree with TRBD1. V was clipped by 3 bases and J by 4 bases; unmatched bases: 6. This CDR3 has 16 residues. Germline V gene data show CDR1 as LGHNA and CDR2 as YNFKEQ. CDR3 DNA: TGTGCCAGCAGCCATTGTAGGACAGGGGCCACCGGGGAGCTGTTTTTT. Amino acids: CASSHCRTGATGELFF.

This clone showed up just a few times. The CDR3 here is CASSSQYSGANVLTF. CDR3 DNA: TGTGCCAGCAGCTCACAATATTCTGGGGCCAACGTCCTGACTTTC. The V call is TRBV5-6, the J call TRBJ2-6; D ambiguous. CDR3 length: 15 residues. CDR1 and CDR2 (germline): SGHDT, YYEEEE. V lost 3 bases, J lost 1 base, and 8 bases lay in between.

This clone was seen once. The chain joins TRBV4-3 to TRBJ2-3; weak D call: TRBD2 (5 bases). Germline-derived CDR1 and CDR2 are LGHNA and YSLEER. This CDR3 region has 17 residues. V was cut by 2 bases and J by 4 bases, with 19 bases left in between. The CDR3 reads CASSQFLLVSESDTQYF. The CDR3 nucleotides read TGCGCCAGCAGCCAATTTTTGTTGGTTAGCGAGTCAGATACGCAGTATTTT.

The V gene is TRBV6-6, the J gene TRBJ2-5; D possibly corresponds to TRBD1 (7 bases). V was pared by 2 bases and J by 5 bases, with 15 bases between. The CDR3 consists of 15 residues. CDR1 is MNHNY, CDR2 SVGAGI, per germline (reference sequence). This CDR3 is CASSYIQGGRETQYF. The CDR3 DNA reads as TGTGCCAGCAGTTACATCCAGGGGGGTAGGGAGACCCAGTACTTC.

The chain links TRBV7-2 to TRBJ2-1; 11 bases match TRBD2. V lost 1 base and J lost 1; bases outside the gene matches: 6. The CDR3 extends over 18 amino acids. The germline V gene has CDR1 SGHTA and CDR2 FQGNSA. The CDR3: CASSLVITSGGSYNEQFF. DNA of the CDR3: TGTGCCAGCAGCTTAGTTATCACTAGCGGGGGATCCTACAATGAGCAGTTCTTC.

The chain combines TRBV5-4 with TRBJ2-5; D is unclear. The germline V gene has CDR1 SGHNT and CDR2 YYREEE (reference sequence). The CDR3 extends over 16 amino acids. V dropped 1 base and J dropped 0 bases, with 13 bases sitting between them. CDR3: CASSLYQRAYQETQYF. DNA of the CDR3: TGTGCCAGCAGCTTGTACCAGCGCGCGTACCAAGAGACCCAGTACTTC.

The genes are TRBV6-1 and TRBJ2-7, with a tentative D call TRBD1 (6 bases). From germline, CDR1 is MNHNS and CDR2 SASEGT. The CDR3 totals 13 residues. Between the trimmed V and J ends, which lost 2 bases and 2 bases, there was a span of 7 bases. The CDR3 sequence: CASSETGTYEQYF. CDR3 coding DNA: TGTGCCAGCAGTGAAACAGGGACCTACGAGCAGTACTTC.

The chain combines TRBV5-4 with TRBJ1-2; D possibly corresponds to TRBD1 (5 bases). CDR1 and CDR2 from the germline V gene are SGHNT and YYREEE (reference sequence). The CDR3 consists of 16 residues. V was shortened by 2 bases and J by 4 bases, with 18 bases between the two germline ends. CDR3 amino acids: CASSFIVLDRGYGYTF. CDR3 DNA: TGTGCCAGCAGCTTCATTGTACTGGATAGGGGCTATGGCTACACCTTC.